What follows are 30 T cell receptor beta chains derived from one specimen sequenced in a study of preoperative IRX-2 immunotherapy in early breast cancer. Treatment of the sample: preoperative locoregional IRX-2 cytokine immunotherapy. Method: immunoSEQ multiplex PCR; TCRdb's copy keeps in-frame clones and lacks some. The table has roughly 93,000 clones, roughly 89% seen once. The specimen was tumor tissue, collected after IRX-2 immunotherapy. Receptors were obtained from a human donor with breast cancer.

V is TRBV19 and J is TRBJ1-4, with TRBD1 as a possible D gene (5 bases). Germline CDR1 LNHDA, CDR2 SQIVND (reference sequence). Deletions cut 6 bases from V and 12 bases from J, with 20 bases between. The CDR3 has 14 residues. CDR3 in DNA: TGTGCCAGTAGCCCCCTCGGGACCAATGAGGAACTGTTTTTT. As protein: CASSPLGTNEELFF.

The genes are TRBV28 and TRBJ1-1, with D possibly TRBD1 on 5 matching bases. The CDR3 loop spans 13 amino acids. V lost 10 bases and J 0 bases, leaving 12 bases between the germline ends. Germline lookup yields CDR1 MDHEN and CDR2 SYDVKM. CDR3 region: CAIQDTMNTEAFF. The CDR3 DNA sequence: TGTGCCATCCAGGACACTATGAACACTGAAGCTTTCTTT.

This clone turned up a few times. The gene calls are TRBV14 and TRBJ2-3; no firm D call. The CDR3 is 12 residues long. The V and J ends lost 4 bases and 9 bases respectively, with 11 bases between them. Germline CDR1 and CDR2: SGHDN and FVKESK. In nucleotides, the CDR3 is TGTGCCAGCAGCCCCCTCCCCCCAACGCAGTATTTT. This sequence encodes CASSPLPPTQYF.

A word on this clone: An end of the junction differs from the germline gene, which may be a read error. This chain joins TRBV30 and TRBJ1-1; D might be TRBD1 (5 bases). This CDR3 has 15 amino acids. CDR1 is GTSNPN and CDR2 is SVGIG in the germline V gene (reference sequence). CDR3 loop: CAWPGGRRVNTEAFF. The CDR3 DNA follows: TGTGCCTGGCCCGGGGGGAGGCGGGTGAATACTGAAGCTTTCTTT.

The gene calls are TRBV5-1 and TRBJ2-7; tentatively, D is TRBD2 (6 bases). CDR3 length: 14 amino acids. V was trimmed by 0 bases and J by 2 bases, leaving 9 bases between them. Germline CDR1 is SGHRS and CDR2 is YFSETQ. The chain's CDR3 is CASSLGDSAYEQYF. DNA of the CDR3: TGCGCCAGCAGCTTGGGGGACTCCGCCTACGAGCAGTACTTC. Full variable domain (rest looked up from reference TRBV5-1 and TRBJ2-7): KAGVTQTPRYLIKTRGQQVTLSCSPISGHRSVSWYQQTPGQGLQFLFEYFSETQRNKGNFPGRFSGRQFSNSRSEMNVSTLELGDSALYLCASSLGDSAYEQYFGPGTRLTVT.

The V call is TRBV6-8, the J call TRBJ1-4; D is possibly TRBD1 (5 bases). Germline lookup yields CDR1 MNHGY and CDR2 SAAAGT. Trimming removed 6 bases from V and 7 bases from J, with 12 bases in between. The CDR3 is 13 amino acids. The CDR3 is CASRGEVGEKLFF. DNA for the CDR3: TGTGCCAGCAGAGGGGAAGTAGGTGAAAAACTGTTTTTT.

The chain is built from TRBV28 and TRBJ1-2; no definite D call. Looked up from germline, CDR1 is MDHEN and CDR2 is SYDVKM. This CDR3 has 12 residues. With 6 bases removed from V and 2 bases from J, the gap between germline ends came to 7 bases. CDR3 in DNA: TGTGCCAGCAGGGCAGAGAACTATGGCTACACCTTC. Amino acids: CASRAENYGYTF.

This clone was counted a single time. The genes are TRBV28 and TRBJ2-7; D could derive from TRBD1 or TRBD2 (5 bases each). This CDR3 spans 14 amino acids. CDR1 and CDR2 from the germline V gene are MDHEN and SYDVKM. V lost 4 bases and J 2 bases, leaving 12 bases between the germline ends. CDR3 in amino acids: CASSSGPPTYEQYF. CDR3 DNA: TGTGCCAGCAGTTCGGGACCGCCGACCTACGAGCAGTACTTC.

The rearrangement links TRBV5-1 to TRBJ2-1; D is perhaps TRBD2 (5 bases). This CDR3 is 16 amino acids long. V was pared by 0 bases and J by 7 bases, with 17 bases between. CDR1 and CDR2 (germline): SGHRS, YFSETQ. The CDR3 is CASSLAGIVGPNEQFF. The CDR3 region has the DNA TGCGCCAGCAGCTTGGCCGGGATTGTCGGCCCAAATGAGCAGTTCTTC. The variable domain in full, completed from reference TRBV5-1 and TRBJ2-1, reads KAGVTQTPRYLIKTRGQQVTLSCSPISGHRSVSWYQQTPGQGLQFLFEYFSETQRNKGNFPGRFSGRQFSNSRSEMNVSTLELGDSALYLCASSLAGIVGPNEQFFGPGTRLTVL.

The chain carries TRBV30 and TRBJ1-2; D is unresolved. CDR1 GTSNPN and CDR2 SVGIG come from the germline V gene (reference sequence). The CDR3 is made up of 11 amino acids. Trimming left V 3 bases short and J 8 bases short, with 10 bases between. This CDR3 is CAWRKGWGYTF. For the CDR3, the DNA is TGTGCCTGGAGGAAGGGCTGGGGCTACACCTTC.

The chain carries TRBV18 and TRBJ2-5, with TRBD2 matching 11 bases. This CDR3 spans 18 amino acids. CDR1 is KGHSH and CDR2 is LQKENI in the germline V gene. Trimming removed 1 base from V and 5 bases from J; junction bases left unmatched: 12. CDR3 coding DNA: TGTGCCAGCTCACCACGCGGCGGGGGTCTAGCGGGAGGTGAGACCCAGTACTTC. Residues: CASSPRGGGLAGGETQYF.

This chain uses TRBV18 with TRBJ1-4; D is ambiguous. The germline V gene encodes CDR1 KGHSH and CDR2 LQKENI. V dropped 0 bases and J dropped 1 base, with 3 bases sitting between them. This CDR3 is 14 amino acids long. The CDR3 DNA follows: TGTGCCAGCTCACCACCAGTAACTAATGAAAAACTGTTTTTT. This gives the protein CASSPPVTNEKLFF.

The chain joins TRBV10-3 to TRBJ1-1; weak D call: TRBD1 (6 bases). The CDR3 covers 16 residues. V was clipped by 0 bases and J by 7 bases, with 18 bases between them. Germline V gene lookup returns CDR1 ENHRY and CDR2 SYGVKD. The CDR3 loop reads CAISESTPGGPGEAFF. The CDR3 DNA reads as TGTGCCATCAGTGAGTCGACTCCGGGGGGGCCCGGTGAAGCTTTCTTT.

This chain links TRBV19 with TRBJ1-4; 7 positions match TRBD1. CDR1 is LNHDA and CDR2 is SQIVND in the germline V gene (reference sequence). V trimming: 8 bases; J trimming: 4 bases; junction bases outside the gene matches: 10. The CDR3 loop spans 15 amino acids. The CDR3 region is CASHPKDRFNEKLFF. The CDR3 nucleotides read TGTGCCAGTCACCCCAAGGACAGGTTTAATGAAAAACTGTTTTTT.

The V gene is TRBV30, the J gene TRBJ1-5, with no clear D. This CDR3 has 13 amino acids. V was clipped by 1 base and J by 9 bases, with 13 bases between them. Germline V gene data show CDR1 as GTSNPN and CDR2 as SVGIG (reference sequence). CDR3 nucleotides: TGTGCCTGGAGTGGAGGAATGGAGGCGCCCCAGCATTTT. This translates into CAWSGGMEAPQHF.

This sequence joins TRBV28 and TRBJ2-4; D is perhaps TRBD1 or TRBD2 (7 bases each). Between the trimmed V and J ends, which lost 6 bases and 8 bases, there was a span of 14 bases. The CDR3 sequence is 13 residues long. Per the germline V gene, CDR1 is MDHEN and CDR2 is SYDVKM. CDR3 sequence (DNA): TGTGCCAGCAGCATACAGGGGAGGGACATTCAGTACTTC. It translates to CASSIQGRDIQYF. Variable domain in full (rest from reference TRBV28 and TRBJ2-4): DVKVTQSSRYLVKRTGEKVFLECVQDMDHENMFWYRQDPGLGLRLIYFSYDVKMKEKGDIPEGYSVSREKKERFSLILESASTNQTSMYLCASSIQGRDIQYFGAGTRLSVL.

V is TRBV11-3 and J is TRBJ2-7; D not certain. Germline-derived CDR1 and CDR2 are SGHNT and YENEEA. The CDR3 loop spans 15 amino acids. The V end lost 6 bases, the J end lost 5 bases, and 20 bases lay between the germline ends. The CDR3 loop reads CASSFGPQVIHEQYF. Written as DNA, the CDR3 is TGTGCCAGCAGTTTTGGTCCGCAGGTGATCCACGAGCAGTACTTC.

The chain joins TRBV6-7 to TRBJ2-7; TRBD1 aligns across 10 bases. TRBV6-7 is given ORF status, its function remaining uncertain. The J segment lost 1 base and the V segment lost 5 bases, leaving 8 bases of the junction unmatched. This CDR3 has 16 amino acids. CDR3 coding DNA: TGTGCCAGCAGTCTTAGACAGGGGGCGACTTCCTACGAGCAGTACTTC. Residues: CASSLRQGATSYEQYF.

This chain uses TRBV5-1 with TRBJ2-3; 12 bases are shared with TRBD2. The CDR3 covers 16 residues. Looked up from germline, CDR1 is SGHRS and CDR2 is YFSETQ. The V gene end was trimmed by 3 bases and the J gene end by 7 bases; junction bases not matched to a gene: 9. CDR3: CASSSQGLAGWNTQYF. CDR3 nucleotides: TGCGCCAGCAGCTCACAGGGACTAGCGGGCTGGAATACGCAGTATTTT.

The rearrangement links TRBV28 to TRBJ1-6; D may be TRBD1 (6 bases). CDR1 MDHEN and CDR2 SYDVKM come from the germline V gene. V was shortened by 6 bases and J by 5 bases, with 14 bases between the two germline ends. The CDR3 covers 15 residues. The CDR3: CASRAGTHDNSPLHF. DNA for the CDR3: TGTGCCAGCAGGGCCGGGACACACGATAATTCACCCCTCCACTTT.

The chain has TRBV5-1 and TRBJ1-2; D is possibly TRBD1 (6 bases). V was cut by 4 bases and J by 4 bases, with 17 bases left in between. Germline V CDR1 and CDR2: SGHRS, YFSETQ. This CDR3 spans 15 amino acids. The CDR3 reads CASSLTSGVGYGYTF. The CDR3 nucleotides are TGCGCCAGCAGCCTAACTTCAGGGGTAGGCTATGGCTACACCTTC.

The rearrangement joins TRBV12-5 to TRBJ1-1; D not certain. In germline, CDR1 is LGHNT, CDR2 FRNRAP. The CDR3 has 15 amino acids. Deletions cut 6 bases from V and 2 bases from J, with 16 bases between. CDR3 loop: CASGLRWEPNTEAFF. The CDR3 DNA reads TGTGCTAGTGGCCTACGTTGGGAGCCCAACACTGAAGCTTTCTTT.

V usage is TRBV19 and J usage is TRBJ1-2; D not certain. Germline V gives CDR1 LNHDA, CDR2 SQIVND (reference sequence). CDR3 length equals 11 residues. V was pared by 3 bases and J by 8 bases, with 7 bases between. The CDR3 coding sequence is TGTGCCAGTAGTATCCAGAACGGCTACACCTTC. This translates into CASSIQNGYTF.

This chain joins TRBV19 and TRBJ1-2, with D perhaps matching TRBD1 (6 bases). The CDR3 totals 14 residues. Germline values: CDR1 LNHDA, CDR2 SQIVND (reference sequence). Trimming removed 4 bases from V and 4 bases from J, with 13 bases in between. The CDR3 reads CASSNPGQTYGYTF. DNA of the CDR3: TGTGCCAGTAGTAACCCCGGACAGACCTATGGCTACACCTTC.

V usage is TRBV29-1 and J usage is TRBJ2-1; TRBD2 matches 8 bases. Germline CDR1 SQVTM, CDR2 ANQGSEA. The CDR3 is made up of 17 amino acids. The V gene end was trimmed by 7 bases and the J gene end by 7 bases; junction bases not matched to a gene: 21. CDR3 sequence: CSASGPSGRYGVNEQFF. The CDR3, as DNA: TGCAGCGCCTCTGGGCCTAGCGGGCGGTATGGGGTGAATGAGCAGTTCTTC.

The chain is built from TRBV29-1 and TRBJ2-3; either TRBD1 or TRBD2 may supply D (6 bases each). From germline, CDR1 is SQVTM and CDR2 ANQGSEA. V was trimmed by 1 base and J by 4 bases, leaving 12 bases between them. This CDR3 comprises 14 residues. The CDR3 spells CSVEAKGGPDTQYF. The CDR3 nucleotides read TGCAGCGTTGAAGCGAAGGGGGGCCCAGATACGCAGTATTTT.

V is TRBV10-2 and J is TRBJ2-1, with 12 bases matching TRBD2. Germline V gene data show CDR1 as WSHSY and CDR2 as SAAADI. The CDR3 consists of 15 residues. The ends lost 2 bases at V and 7 bases at J; junction bases unmatched: 3. CDR3 sequence reads: CASSEGLAGRNEQFF. The CDR3 DNA reads TGCGCCAGCAGTGAGGGACTAGCGGGAAGGAATGAGCAGTTCTTC.

The sample holds one count of this clone. V gene TRBV11-3 combines with J gene TRBJ2-3; TRBD1 agrees at 10 bases. Germline CDR1 and CDR2: SGHNT and YENEEA. This CDR3 has 16 amino acids. Trimming took 4 bases from V and 3 from J; bases not matched to a gene: 7. The CDR3 reads CASSSLRTGGTDTQYF. CDR3 in DNA: TGTGCCAGCAGCTCTCTCAGGACAGGGGGGACAGATACGCAGTATTTT.

V usage is TRBV19 and J usage is TRBJ2-5, with D possibly called TRBD1 or TRBD2 (5 bases each). This CDR3 region has 15 residues. Germline-derived CDR1 and CDR2 are LNHDA and SQIVND (reference sequence). Trimming removed 6 bases at V and 4 bases at J, with 18 bases between. As DNA, the CDR3 is TGTGCCAGTAGCCCCCCAGGTCGGGGCGCAGAGACCCAGTACTTC. Protein product: CASSPPGRGAETQYF.

The chain uses TRBV28 and TRBJ1-1, with a tentative D call TRBD1 (5 bases). This CDR3 contains 15 residues. V was pared by 9 bases and J by 0 bases, with 17 bases between. Germline V gene lookup returns CDR1 MDHEN and CDR2 SYDVKM. The CDR3 sequence is CASGGREQLNTEAFF. CDR3 coding DNA: TGTGCCAGTGGGGGGAGGGAGCAACTGAACACTGAAGCTTTCTTT.